One sample yielded the 23 T cell receptor beta chains listed below, sequenced in a study of blood T cell repertoires in COVID-19. Generated by immunoSEQ multiplex PCR, the TCRdb table keeps only in-frame clones and is missing some. Among some 170,000 clones, roughly 76% were seen once, and the ten largest hold 9.5% to 12%. Sequencing was done on a sample of peripheral blood. The receptors shown here come from a woman in her 40s with COVID-19, enrolled during active disease.

V is TRBV2 and J is TRBJ2-7, with a tentative D call TRBD1 (6 bases). V was shortened by 7 bases and J by 3 bases, with 10 bases between the two germline ends. This CDR3 has 12 residues. The germline V gene has CDR1 SNHLY and CDR2 FYNNEI. The CDR3 loop reads CASTAQGYEQYV. The CDR3 nucleotides read TGTGCCAGCACCGCACAGGGCTACGAGCAGTACGTC.

The chain links TRBV7-3 to TRBJ2-2, with 8 bases matching TRBD1. Germline assignment: CDR1 SGHTA and CDR2 FQGTGA. The CDR3 spans 15 residues. V was pared by 5 bases and J by 7 bases, with 9 bases of the junction left unmatched. CDR3: CASSPKTGVDGELFF. The CDR3 nucleotides are TGTGCCAGCAGCCCAAAGACAGGGGTTGACGGGGAGCTGTTTTTT.

The chain combines TRBV19 with TRBJ2-3; a possible D gene is TRBD2 (6 bases). The CDR3 is 14 residues long. V lost 8 bases to trimming and J lost 2 bases, with 14 bases between them. Per the germline V gene, CDR1 is LNHDA and CDR2 is SQIVND (reference sequence). CDR3 nucleotides: TGTGCCAGTGCTTGGCGGGGCACCACAGATACGCAGTATTTT. Amino acid sequence: CASAWRGTTDTQYF.

The chain links TRBV5-4 to TRBJ2-5; 7 bases are shared with TRBD2. V lost 0 bases, J lost 4 bases, and 9 bases stayed unmatched. From germline, CDR1 is SGHNT and CDR2 YYREEE (reference sequence). This CDR3 comprises 16 residues. CDR3 nucleotide sequence: TGTGCCAGCAGCTTGGACCCCCGGGGAGGGTCAGAGACCCAGTACTTC. It encodes CASSLDPRGGSETQYF. Complete variable domain (other parts from reference TRBV5-4 and TRBJ2-5): ETGVTQSPTHLIKTRGQQVTLRCSSQSGHNTVSWYQQALGQGPQFIFQYYREEENGRGNFPPRFSGLQFPNYSSELNVNALELDDSALYLCASSLDPRGGSETQYFGPGTRLLVL.

The V gene is TRBV2, the J gene TRBJ2-7; maybe TRBD1 (6 bases). V was pared by 7 bases and J by 2 bases, with 12 bases between. This CDR3 contains 13 residues. CDR1 SNHLY and CDR2 FYNNEI come from the germline V gene. CDR3 in DNA: TGTGCCAGCACACGACAGGCGACCTACGAGCAGTACTTC. This translates into CASTRQATYEQYF.

This clone was seen only once. J is TRBJ2-7 and V is TRBV18; 7 nucleotides line up with TRBD2. There are 16 residues in the CDR3. Germline trimming cut 3 bases from V and 0 bases from J; bases unmatched to any gene: 8. CDR1 and CDR2 from the germline V gene are KGHSH and LQKENI. CDR3 region: CASSPTAGETSYEQYF. For the CDR3, the DNA is TGTGCCAGCTCACCTACCGCGGGAGAGACCTCCTACGAGCAGTACTTC.

The rearrangement uses TRBV2 and TRBJ2-3; D unclear. Between the trimmed V and J ends, which lost 4 bases and 4 bases, there was a span of 9 bases. The germline V gene has CDR1 SNHLY and CDR2 FYNNEI. This CDR3 has 13 amino acids. Written as DNA, the CDR3 is TGTGCCAGCAGTGTCAGGTCAGCAGATACGCAGTATTTT. Translating gives CASSVRSADTQYF.

This CDR3 reads CASSAGDYLSYNEQFF. The CDR3 bases are TGTGCCAGCAGCGCCGGCGACTACCTCTCTTACAATGAGCAGTTCTTC. The chain joins TRBV9 to TRBJ2-1; maybe TRBD2 (5 bases). This CDR3 has 16 residues. Looked up from germline, CDR1 is SGDLS and CDR2 is YYNGEE. V was pared by 3 bases and J by 4 bases, with 17 bases between.

The chain employs TRBV7-3 and TRBJ2-7; no reliable D call. This CDR3 is built from 14 residues. Germline assignment: CDR1 SGHTA and CDR2 FQGTGA. V was clipped by 5 bases and J by 0 bases, with 11 bases between them. Here the CDR3 reads CASSPPRYSYEQYF. CDR3 bases: TGTGCCAGCAGCCCGCCGAGGTACTCCTACGAGCAGTACTTC.

The chain recombines TRBV7-9 with TRBJ1-5; maybe TRBD1 (6 bases). This CDR3 has 13 amino acids. V dropped 1 base and J dropped 11 bases, with 12 bases sitting between them. Per germline, CDR1 SEHNR and CDR2 FQNEAQ (reference sequence). CDR3 DNA sequence: TGTGCCAGCAGCTTAGTCGGACAGAACACCCAGCATTTT. Protein sequence: CASSLVGQNTQHF.

This chain links TRBV9 with TRBJ1-3; TRBD1 matches at 7 bases. The germline gives CDR1 SGDLS, CDR2 YYNGEE. CDR3 length: 15 residues. V shed 3 bases, J shed 0 bases, and the junction held 3 bases outside the gene matches. The CDR3, as DNA: TGTGCCAGCAGCGACGGACAGGTCTCTGGAAACACCATATATTTT. It specifies CASSDGQVSGNTIYF.

The rearrangement joins TRBV5-4 to TRBJ1-2, with 9 positions matching TRBD1. Per germline, CDR1 SGHNT and CDR2 YYREEE (reference sequence). This CDR3 contains 15 residues. Trimming took 4 bases from V and 2 from J; bases not matched to a gene: 6. In nucleotides, the CDR3 is TGTGCCAGCAGCGGAGGACAGGGGCAAAACTATGGCTACACCTTC. Translating it yields CASSGGQGQNYGYTF.

The chain employs TRBV2 and TRBJ1-1; no reliable D call. V gave up 0 bases and J gave up 5 bases, with 10 bases separating them. The CDR3 covers 14 residues. Germline-derived CDR1 and CDR2 are SNHLY and FYNNEI. The DNA of the CDR3 is TGTGCCAGCAGTGAAGCAGCCTGGGAGACTGAAGCTTTCTTT. Protein product: CASSEAAWETEAFF.

The chain recombines TRBV19 with TRBJ1-2; 7 bases agree with TRBD1. The CDR3 extends over 16 amino acids. Germline V gene lookup returns CDR1 LNHDA and CDR2 SQIVND (reference sequence). The J segment lost 4 bases and the V segment lost 5 bases, leaving 13 bases of the junction unmatched. The CDR3 is CASSQPWTGQFYGYTF. The DNA of the CDR3 is TGTGCCAGTAGTCAACCCTGGACAGGCCAATTCTATGGCTACACCTTC.

Concerning this clone itself: The same CDR3 can be traced to other DNA sequences in this sample. V usage is TRBV9 and J usage is TRBJ2-3, with unresolved D. The CDR3 is made up of 12 amino acids. Germline assignment: CDR1 SGDLS and CDR2 YYNGEE. V was cut by 2 bases and J by 1 base, with 2 bases left in between. This CDR3 is CASSVGTDTQYF. In DNA form, the CDR3 reads TGTGCCAGCAGCGTCGGCACAGATACGCAGTATTTT.

This chain uses TRBV20-1 with TRBJ1-2; D remains ambiguous. The CDR3 sequence is 15 residues long. Trimming cost V 3 bases and J 2 bases, with 16 bases left between them. The germline gives CDR1 DFQATT, CDR2 SNEGSKA (reference sequence). The CDR3 DNA follows: TGCAGTGCTAGTGGACCGGTGGAGGGAAACTATGGCTACACCTTC. Its translation: CSASGPVEGNYGYTF.

V gene TRBV7-9 combines with J gene TRBJ2-1; D is perhaps TRBD2 (6 bases). The V gene's germline CDR1 is SEHNR and CDR2 FQNEAQ (reference sequence). The CDR3 consists of 14 residues. The V end lost 3 bases, the J end lost 9 bases, and 15 bases lay between the germline ends. CDR3 coding DNA: TGTGCCAGCAGCTTCATGGCTAGCGTTAGTGAGCAGTTCTTC. It translates to CASSFMASVSEQFF.

The rearrangement links TRBV5-8 to TRBJ2-1; TRBD1 aligns across 7 bases. With 5 bases clipped from V and 9 bases from J, the junction kept 11 bases outside the gene matches. The CDR3 is 14 amino acids. CDR1 and CDR2 from the germline V gene are SGHTS and YDEGEE. In DNA, the CDR3 is TGTGCCAGCAGATCTACAGGGGTTTGGGGTGAGCAGTTCTTC. Translating it yields CASRSTGVWGEQFF.

As DNA, the CDR3 is TGTGCCAGCAGCCTCCGGACTAGCGGAGGCACAGATACGCAGTATTTT. This translates into CASSLRTSGGTDTQYF. The chain employs TRBV3-1 (or the pseudogene TRBV3-2) and TRBJ2-3; 10 nucleotides line up with TRBD2. CDR1 and CDR2 from the germline V gene are LGHDT and YNNKEL (reference sequence). This CDR3 has 16 residues. With V trimmed by 4 bases and J by 1 base, 5 bases remained unmatched.

This clone was recorded a few times. The J gene is TRBJ1-4, the V gene TRBV7-2; 8 bases are a match to TRBD1. Germline values: CDR1 SGHTA, CDR2 FQGNSA. The CDR3 contains 15 residues. V dropped 1 base and J dropped 10; count of bases not matched to a gene: 8. The CDR3 protein is CASSLGWQGARKLFF. CDR3 coding DNA: TGTGCCAGCAGCTTAGGGTGGCAGGGGGCGCGAAAACTGTTTTTT.

The chain links TRBV29-1 to TRBJ2-1; 11 nucleotides align to TRBD2. The V segment lost 3 bases and the J segment 8 bases; nucleotides outside the gene matches: 3. Germline loops: CDR1 SQVTM, CDR2 ANQGSEA. CDR3 size: 13 residues. The CDR3 bases are TGCAGCGTTGAGACTAGCGGGACCTATGAGCAGTTCTTC. Its translation is CSVETSGTYEQFF.

This CDR3 reads CASKRDYPSYEQYF. CDR3 coding DNA: TGTGCCAGTAAACGGGACTACCCCTCCTACGAGCAGTACTTC. V is TRBV19 and J is TRBJ2-7, with TRBD2 identical over 7 bases. Looked up from germline, CDR1 is LNHDA and CDR2 is SQIVND (reference sequence). The CDR3 sequence is 14 residues long. The junction had 6 bases not matched to a gene; V was cut back by 7 bases and J by 0 bases.

J is TRBJ2-1 and V is TRBV5-6; 7 bases are a match to TRBD2. CDR1 and CDR2 from the germline V gene are SGHDT and YYEEEE. The CDR3 is 15 residues long. With 4 bases clipped from V and 7 bases from J, the junction kept 11 bases outside the gene matches. The CDR3 DNA follows: TGTGCCAGCAGCCGGGAGGACCTCGGAGGAAATGAGCAGTTCTTC. This codes for CASSREDLGGNEQFF.